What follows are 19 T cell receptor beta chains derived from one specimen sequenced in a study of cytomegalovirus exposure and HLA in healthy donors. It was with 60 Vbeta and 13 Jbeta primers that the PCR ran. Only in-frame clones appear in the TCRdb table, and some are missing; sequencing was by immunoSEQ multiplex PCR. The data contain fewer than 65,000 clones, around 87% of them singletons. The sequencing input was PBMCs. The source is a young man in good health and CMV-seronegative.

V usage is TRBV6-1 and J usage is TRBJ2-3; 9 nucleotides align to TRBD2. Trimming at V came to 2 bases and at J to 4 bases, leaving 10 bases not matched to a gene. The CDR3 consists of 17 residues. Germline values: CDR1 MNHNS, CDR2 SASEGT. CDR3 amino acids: CASSELRGGLLPDTQYF. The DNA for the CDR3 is TGTGCCAGCAGTGAATTGCGGGGGGGCCTTCTCCCAGATACGCAGTATTTT.

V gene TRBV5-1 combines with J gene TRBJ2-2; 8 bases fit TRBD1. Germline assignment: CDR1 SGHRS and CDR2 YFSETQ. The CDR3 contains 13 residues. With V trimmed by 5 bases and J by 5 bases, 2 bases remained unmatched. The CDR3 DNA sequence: TGCGCCAGCAGGGACAGGGTGACCGGGGAGCTGTTTTTT. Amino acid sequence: CASRDRVTGELFF.

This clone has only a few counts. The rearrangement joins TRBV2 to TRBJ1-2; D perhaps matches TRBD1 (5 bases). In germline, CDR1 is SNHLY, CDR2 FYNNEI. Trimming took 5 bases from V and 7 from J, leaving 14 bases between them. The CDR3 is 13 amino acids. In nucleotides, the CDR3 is TGTGCCAGCAGTCAAGGCAGGGAGGGTGGCTACACCTTC. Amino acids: CASSQGREGGYTF.

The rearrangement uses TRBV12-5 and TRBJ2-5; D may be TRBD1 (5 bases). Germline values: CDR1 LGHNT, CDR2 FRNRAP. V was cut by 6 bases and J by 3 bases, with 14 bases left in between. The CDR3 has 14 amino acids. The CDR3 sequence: CASGTGRVEETQYF. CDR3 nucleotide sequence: TGTGCTAGTGGCACAGGCAGGGTCGAAGAGACCCAGTACTTC.

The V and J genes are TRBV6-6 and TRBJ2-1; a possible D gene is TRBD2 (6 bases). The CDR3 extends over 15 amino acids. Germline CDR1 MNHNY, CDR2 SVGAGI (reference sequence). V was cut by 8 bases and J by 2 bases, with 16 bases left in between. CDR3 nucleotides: TGTGCCAGCCAGACCCCCGGGGAGGCCTACAATGAGCAGTTCTTC. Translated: CASQTPGEAYNEQFF.

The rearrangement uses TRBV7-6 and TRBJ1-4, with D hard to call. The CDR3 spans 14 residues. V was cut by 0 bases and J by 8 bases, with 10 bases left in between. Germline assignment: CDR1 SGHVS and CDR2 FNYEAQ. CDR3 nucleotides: TGTGCCAGCAGCTTAGCCACCGCGGGGGAAAAACTGTTTTTT. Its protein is CASSLATAGEKLFF.

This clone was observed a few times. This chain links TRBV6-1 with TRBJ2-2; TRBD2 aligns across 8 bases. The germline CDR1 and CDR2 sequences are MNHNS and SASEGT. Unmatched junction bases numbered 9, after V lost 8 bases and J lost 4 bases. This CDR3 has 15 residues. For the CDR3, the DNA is TGTGCCAGCGGTACCGGGACTAGAGTCACCGGGGAGCTGTTTTTT. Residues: CASGTGTRVTGELFF.

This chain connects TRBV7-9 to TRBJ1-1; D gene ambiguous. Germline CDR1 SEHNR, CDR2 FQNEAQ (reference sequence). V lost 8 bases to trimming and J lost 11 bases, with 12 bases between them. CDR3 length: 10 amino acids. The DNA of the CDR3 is TGTGCCAGCGGAGCACTCCCCGCTTTCTTT. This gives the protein CASGALPAFF. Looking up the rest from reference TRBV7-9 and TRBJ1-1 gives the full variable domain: DTGVSQNPRHKITKRGQNVTFRCDPISEHNRLYWYRQTLGQGPEFLTYFQNEAQLEKSRLLSDRFSAERPKGSFSTLEIQRTEQGDSAMYLCASGALPAFFGQGTRLTVV.

This CDR3 is CASSPGTASNQPQHF. The CDR3 bases are TGTGCCAGCTCCCCCGGGACAGCTAGCAATCAGCCCCAGCATTTT. V is TRBV18 and J is TRBJ1-5, with 7 bases that match TRBD1. This CDR3 is 15 amino acids long. Per the germline V gene, CDR1 is KGHSH and CDR2 is LQKENI. V gave up 6 bases and J gave up 0 bases; unmatched junction bases: 5.

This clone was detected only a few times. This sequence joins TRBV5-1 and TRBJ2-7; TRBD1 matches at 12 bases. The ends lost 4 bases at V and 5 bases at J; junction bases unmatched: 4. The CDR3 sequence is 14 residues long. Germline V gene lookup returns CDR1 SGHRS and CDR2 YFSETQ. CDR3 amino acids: CASSAGQGANEQYF. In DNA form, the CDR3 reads TGCGCCAGCAGCGCGGGACAGGGGGCAAACGAGCAGTACTTC.

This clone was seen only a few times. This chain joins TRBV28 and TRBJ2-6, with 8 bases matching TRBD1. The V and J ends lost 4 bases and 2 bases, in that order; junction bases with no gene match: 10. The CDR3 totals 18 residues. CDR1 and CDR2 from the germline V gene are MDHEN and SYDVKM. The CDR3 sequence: CASSSWTGLTAGANVLTF. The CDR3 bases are TGTGCCAGCAGTTCCTGGACAGGGTTGACAGCTGGGGCCAACGTCCTGACTTTC.

CDR3 in DNA: TGTGCCAGCAGCTCTCGCCTAGGGGAAGCGAACACCGGGGAGCTGTTTTTT. This translates into CASSSRLGEANTGELFF. The chain links TRBV7-9 to TRBJ2-2; D might be TRBD1 (5 bases). V was shortened by 4 bases and J by 0 bases, with 15 bases between the two germline ends. The germline CDR1 and CDR2 sequences are SEHNR and FQNEAQ (reference sequence). The CDR3 totals 17 residues.

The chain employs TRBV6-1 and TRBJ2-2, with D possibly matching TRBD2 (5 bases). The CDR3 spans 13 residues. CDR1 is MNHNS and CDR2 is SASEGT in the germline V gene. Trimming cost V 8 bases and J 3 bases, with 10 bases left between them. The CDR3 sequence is CASGRLYTGELFF. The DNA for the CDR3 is TGTGCCAGCGGGAGACTATACACCGGGGAGCTGTTTTTT.

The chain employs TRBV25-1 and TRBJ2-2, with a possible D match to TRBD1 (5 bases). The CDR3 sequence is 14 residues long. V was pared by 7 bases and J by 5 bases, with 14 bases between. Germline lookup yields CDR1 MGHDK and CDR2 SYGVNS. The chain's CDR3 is CASTPGIRTGELFF. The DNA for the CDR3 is TGTGCCAGCACTCCAGGGATTCGAACCGGGGAGCTGTTTTTT.

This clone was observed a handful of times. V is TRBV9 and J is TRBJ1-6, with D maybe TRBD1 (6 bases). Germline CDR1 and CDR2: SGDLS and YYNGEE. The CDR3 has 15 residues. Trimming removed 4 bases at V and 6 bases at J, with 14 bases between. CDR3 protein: CASSPRQVPNSPLHF. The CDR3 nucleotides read TGTGCCAGCAGCCCCCGACAGGTCCCTAATTCACCCCTCCACTTT.

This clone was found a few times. The chain's CDR3 is CATSREVSRAGTGGHHEQYF. DNA for the CDR3: TGTGCCACCAGCAGAGAAGTCAGTCGGGCAGGGACAGGGGGCCACCACGAGCAGTACTTC. This chain uses TRBV15 with TRBJ2-7, with 12 bases lining up with TRBD1. J lost 5 bases, V lost 0 bases, and 17 bases had no gene match. This CDR3 contains 20 residues. The germline V gene has CDR1 LNHNV and CDR2 YYDKDF (reference sequence).

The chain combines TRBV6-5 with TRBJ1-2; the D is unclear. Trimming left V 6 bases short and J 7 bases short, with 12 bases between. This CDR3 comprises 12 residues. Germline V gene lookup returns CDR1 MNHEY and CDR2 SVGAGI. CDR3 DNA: TGTGCCAGCAGGGACCTTGCGGGTGGCTACACCTTC. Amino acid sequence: CASRDLAGGYTF.

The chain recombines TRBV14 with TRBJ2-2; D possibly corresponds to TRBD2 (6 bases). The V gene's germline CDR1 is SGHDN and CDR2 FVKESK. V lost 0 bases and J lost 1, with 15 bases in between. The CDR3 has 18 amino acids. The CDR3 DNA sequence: TGTGCCAGCAGCCAAGATTGGTTTAGCGGCGGGAACACCGGGGAGCTGTTTTTT. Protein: CASSQDWFSGGNTGELFF.

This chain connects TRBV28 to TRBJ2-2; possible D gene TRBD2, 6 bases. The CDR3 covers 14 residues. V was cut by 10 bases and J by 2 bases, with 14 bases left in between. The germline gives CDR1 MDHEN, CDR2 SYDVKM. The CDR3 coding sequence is TGTGCCATGCAACCGGGACTTAACACCGGGGAGCTGTTTTTT. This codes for CAMQPGLNTGELFF.